This T cell receptor (beta chain) emerged from a study of T-cell reconstitution after alpha-beta-depleted transplantation in children. During its preparation, the TCRbeta library received unique molecular identifiers. MiXCR, run by TCRdb on the PCR reads, gives a single entry per CDR3 protein. The table includes around 80,000 distinct CDR3 sequences, 15% to 20% detected once. The V end was cut by 1 base, the J end by 3 bases, with 25 bases between. Per germline, CDR1 SGHAT and CDR2 FQNNGV. This CDR3 is built from 19 residues. Overall study findings and caveats: Approximately two months post-transplant, alpha-beta T cells reportedly originated from several hundred expanded graft clones.

A remark on this clonotype: Its cognate antigen is unknown.

The chain employs TRBV11-2 and TRBJ2-7; possibly TRBD2 for D (5 bases). The starting material was PBMCs, mostly from graft donor cells, obtained 360 days after TCRalphabeta/CD19-depleted stem cell transplant. The clonotype originates from a male patient between 2 and 10 years old who had a stem cell transplant for acute lymphoblastic leukemia, so the T cells may come from the graft donor. The CDR3 here is CASSLGVWAYSANYYEQYF. Here the CDR3 DNA reads TGTGCCAGCAGCTTAGGGGTTTGGGCTTATAGCGCCAACTACTACGAGCAGTACTTC.